This section outlines one TCR beta chain sequence together with its context. This specimen comes from a study of blood T cell repertoires in COVID-19. The wider study: Sites in the United States, Italy and Spain provided acute and convalescent COVID-19 samples. Sources were T cells, B-cell-depleted T cells, or PBMCs; the material itself was cDNA or gDNA.

As originally analysed: It was from reference gene primer amplification that nucleated cell counts were estimated. Sequenced by immunoSEQ multiplex PCR; TCRdb stores in-frame clones only, minus some. For V, J and clone size, that table is used; D and trimming come from the DNA. Of more than 50,000 clones in the sample, approximately 91% were seen once. Germline CDR1 reads MNHEY; CDR2 reads SVGAGI. This CDR3 is 14 amino acids long. The sequence came from a human donor in a cohort sampled during active COVID-19. The chain joins TRBV6-5 to TRBJ2-7, with a weak D call TRBD2 (5 bases). The sample consisted of peripheral blood. The CDR3 DNA reads as TGTGCTTGCCACCCCCGGGGAACTACTTACGAGCAGTACTTC. It encodes CACHPRGTTYEQYF.